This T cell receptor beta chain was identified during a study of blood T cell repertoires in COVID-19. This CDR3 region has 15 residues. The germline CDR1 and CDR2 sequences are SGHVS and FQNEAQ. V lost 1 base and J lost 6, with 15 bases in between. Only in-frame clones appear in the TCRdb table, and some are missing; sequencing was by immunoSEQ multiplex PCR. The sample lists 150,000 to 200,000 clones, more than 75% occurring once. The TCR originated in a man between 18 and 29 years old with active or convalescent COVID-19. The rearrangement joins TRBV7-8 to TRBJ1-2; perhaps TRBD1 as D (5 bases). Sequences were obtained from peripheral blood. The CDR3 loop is CASSLDRRAPDGYTF. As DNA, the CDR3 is TGTGCCAGCAGCTTAGACAGGAGGGCTCCTGATGGCTACACCTTC. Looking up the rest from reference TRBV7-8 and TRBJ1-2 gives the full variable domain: GAGVSQSPRYKVAKRGQDVALRCDPISGHVSLFWYQQALGQGPEFLTYFQNEAQLDKSGLPSDRFFAERPEGSVSTLKIQRTQQEDSAVYLCASSLDRRAPDGYTFGSGTRLTVV.